This T cell receptor (beta chain) was found in a study of T-cell memory formation after mild COVID-19. Study observations and caveats: Clones shrinking between day 15 and 85 showed a balanced CD4/CD8 split, and those that grew later tilted toward CD4+. The appearance of some responding clones in pre-infection memory suggested that cross-reactive memory joined. Day 37-peaking second-wave clones had unconfirmed SARS-CoV-2 specificity.

Regarding this clonotype: As yet, its antigen is unknown.

This CDR3 spans 14 amino acids. V lost 8 bases, J lost 0 bases, and 6 bases stayed unmatched. Per the germline V gene, CDR1 is ENHRY and CDR2 is SYGVKD. UMIs and sample barcodes were carried by the TCR alpha and TCR beta cDNA libraries that 5'RACE produced using constant-segment primers. A single record per CDR3 protein comes from TCRdb applying MiXCR to the 5' RACE reads. The sample records 190,000 or so distinct CDR3 sequences, about a fifth being singletons. V and J are TRBV10-3 and TRBJ2-7; 8 bases are a match to TRBD2. The TCR sequence derives from an adult woman who had mild COVID-19 (a few samples of this study predate the infection). Cell type and time point are not known. Material for sequencing was PBMCs or a T cell subset sorted from them (not recorded which). CDR3: CAISTSGSSYEQYF. The CDR3 coding sequence is TGTGCCATCTCAACTAGCGGCAGCTCCTACGAGCAGTACTTC.